This is a list of T cell receptor beta chains from one sample in a study of beta chain features in type 1 diabetes. Clones were read by immunoSEQ multiplex PCR, and TCRdb kept only the in-frame ones, dropping some. The data show under 250,000 clones, approximately 11% seen once. The sample consisted of central memory CD4+ T cells from blood. The source of these receptors is a young man in good health. Both conserved end residues are part of each CDR3. Fields, in order: CDR3 length, V gene, D gene, J gene, clone size, CDR3 DNA, CDR3 protein. A D gene is named only where the DNA matches it firmly. Size tells how often a clone was seen (once, few, many) or the class of an expanded clone, and some rows leave it out.

14	TRBV5-6	TRBD1	TRBJ1-1	few	TGTGCCAGCAGCTTCCGGGACAGGGGCCCTGAAGCTTTCTTT	CASSFRDRGPEAFF
12	TRBV5-1	TRBD1	TRBJ2-1	few	TGCGCCAGCAGCTGGACAGGCCAGGAGCAGTTCTTC	CASSWTGQEQFF
20	TRBV10-3	TRBD2	TRBJ2-4	.	TGTGCCATCAGTGAACCCCACGGACTAGACGCCAGACGAGCCAAAAACATTCAGTACTTC	CAISEPHGLDARRAKNIQYF
13	TRBV6-6	.	TRBJ2-6	.	TGTGCCAGCAGGGGATCTGGGGCCAACGTCCTGACTTTC	CASRGSGANVLTF
16	TRBV6-6	TRBD2	TRBJ2-4	.	TGTGCCAGCAGTCCACCCCCCGGGGAGGGCCAAAACATTCAGTACTTC	CASSPPPGEGQNIQYF
14	TRBV5-1	.	TRBJ2-5	once	TGCGCCAGCAGCTTGGGACAGAATGGAGAGACCCAGTACTTC	CASSLGQNGETQYF
15	TRBV27	TRBD1	TRBJ2-7	many	TGTGCCAGCAGCCGATACGGACAGGGAGGCTACGAGCAGTACTTC	CASSRYGQGGYEQYF
16	TRBV7-6	TRBD2	TRBJ2-1	.	TGTGCCAGCAGCTCCTGGGCGACTAGCTACGGGAATGAGCAGTTCTTC	CASSSWATSYGNEQFF
16	TRBV10-3	.	TRBJ2-1	.	TGTGCCATCAGTGAGGAGCTGGCAGGGAGATACAATGAGCAGTTCTTC	CAISEELAGRYNEQFF
13	TRBV6-5	.	TRBJ2-7	few	TGTGCCAGCACCCCTCCAGCTTCATACGAGCAGTACTTC	CASTPPASYEQYF
13	TRBV30	.	TRBJ2-1	once	TGTGCCTGGCTTTCTCAGGAAGACAATGAGCAGTTCTTC	CAWLSQEDNEQFF
13	TRBV9	TRBD2	TRBJ2-1	few	TGTGCCAGCAATTTGCGGGAGAAAAATGAGCAGTTCTTC	CASNLREKNEQFF
13	TRBV30	.	TRBJ1-2	.	TGTGCCTGGAGGGTACGCGAGGCCTATGGCTACACCTTC	CAWRVREAYGYTF
15	TRBV5-6	.	TRBJ2-3	few	TGTGCCAGCAGCTCCCTTACGGGGGACACAGATACGCAGTATTTT	CASSSLTGDTDTQYF
16	TRBV29-1	.	TRBJ2-4	few	TGCAGCGTTGAAGCCGCGGGATTAAGTGCCAAAAACATTCAGTACTTC	CSVEAAGLSAKNIQYF
15	TRBV5-6	.	TRBJ1-2	.	TGTGCCAGCAGCTTGGCCAGCAGGGAGAGTCGTGGCTACACCTTC	CASSLASRESRGYTF
15	TRBV19	.	TRBJ1-1	few	TGTGCCAGTAGTGGGCCTACCGGGATTAACACTGAAGCTTTCTTT	CASSGPTGINTEAFF
14	TRBV29-1	TRBD2	TRBJ2-5	few	TGCAGCGTTTCCGGACTAGCGGTGGGGGAGACCCAGTACTTC	CSVSGLAVGETQYF